A selection of T cell receptor beta chains follows, all from one sample in a study of T-cell memory formation after mild COVID-19. Using its own MiXCR run on the 5' RACE reads, TCRdb lists one record per CDR3 protein. Of hundreds of thousands of distinct CDR3 sequences detected, around a fifth appear once; the ten largest clones hold around a fifth. Material: PBMCs or a T cell subset sorted from them (not recorded which). The receptors here all came from a young man who had mild COVID-19 (a few samples of this study predate the infection). Cell type and time point are not known. Each CDR3 is given with its conserved first and last residue. Each record gives: J gene, V gene, D gene, clone size, CDR3 protein, CDR3 DNA. D genes are given only for firm matches. A clone size is listed for some rows: how often the clone was seen (once, few, many), or a class if it is expanded.

TRBJ2-1,TRBV2,TRBD2,NA,CASSERERGGPEQFF,TGTGCCAGCAGTGAAAGGGAGCGGGGGGGCCCCGAGCAGTTCTTC
TRBJ1-5,TRBV7-9,TRBD1,few,CASSPDRAGQPQHF,TGTGCCAGCAGCCCCGACAGGGCCGGTCAGCCCCAGCATTTT
TRBJ1-5,TRBV6-5,NA,many,CASSYSMGNQPQHF,TGTGCCAGCAGTTACTCAATGGGCAATCAGCCCCAGCATTTT
TRBJ2-1,TRBV20-1,TRBD1,NA,CSVTTGSSYNEQFF,TGCAGTGTAACGACAGGGAGCTCCTACAATGAGCAGTTCTTC
TRBJ2-3,TRBV6-2/TRBV6-3,NA,NA,CASSYQGPTQYF,TGTGCCAGCAGTTACCAAGGGCCCACGCAGTATTTT
TRBJ2-7,TRBV29-1,NA,many,CSVVGGHTYEQYF,TGCAGCGTTGTGGGGGGGCATACCTACGAGCAGTACTTC
TRBJ1-1,TRBV12-3/TRBV12-4,TRBD1,few,CASRQGVAEAFF,TGTGCCAGCAGGCAGGGGGTCGCTGAAGCTTTCTTT
TRBJ1-1,TRBV29-1,TRBD1,NA,CSVEDGTGQNTEAFF,TGCAGCGTTGAAGATGGGACAGGGCAGAACACTGAAGCTTTCTTT
TRBJ2-1,TRBV6-2/TRBV6-3,NA,few,CASSDRRNEQFF,TGTGCCAGCAGCGACAGGAGAAATGAGCAGTTCTTC
TRBJ1-1,TRBV6-5,NA,few,CASIRSQANTEAFF,TGTGCCAGCATTAGGAGCCAGGCTAACACTGAAGCTTTCTTT
TRBJ2-5,TRBV29-1,TRBD2,NA,CSVKRGETQYF,TGCAGCGTTAAGCGGGGAGAGACCCAGTACTTC
TRBJ2-1,TRBV20-1,TRBD2,many,CSARRLAGNEQFF,TGCAGTGCTAGACGGCTAGCGGGAAATGAGCAGTTCTTC
TRBJ1-2,TRBV18,NA,once,CASSTDSLGRSDYGYTF,TGTGCCAGCTCGACAGATTCATTAGGGAGATCGGACTATGGCTACACCTTC
TRBJ2-2,TRBV9,NA,NA,CASSVEGWGRGPTGELFF,TGTGCCAGCAGCGTAGAGGGATGGGGACGAGGCCCGACCGGGGAGCTGTTTTTT
TRBJ1-2,TRBV20-1,TRBD1,NA,CSAPGQGLWDGYTF,TGCAGTGCACCTGGACAGGGCTTATGGGATGGCTACACCTTC
TRBJ1-5,TRBV2,NA,NA,CASTPVGGAQHF,TGTGCCAGCACCCCGGTTGGGGGGGCCCAGCATTTT
TRBJ2-5,TRBV12-3/TRBV12-4,NA,few,CASSKRGWQETQYF,TGTGCCAGCAGCAAACGTGGGTGGCAAGAGACCCAGTACTTC
TRBJ1-4,TRBV9,TRBD1,NA,CASSPQGASNEKLFF,TGTGCCAGCAGTCCACAGGGGGCATCGAATGAAAAACTGTTTTTT
TRBJ2-3,TRBV7-3,NA,few,CASSLGSGAETDTQYF,TGTGCCAGCAGCTTAGGGAGTGGGGCCGAGACAGATACGCAGTATTTT
TRBJ2-7,TRBV5-1,TRBD2,NA,CASSGGLAGGIYEQYF,TGCGCCAGCAGCGGAGGACTAGCGGGGGGGATATACGAGCAGTACTTC